This T cell receptor (beta chain) was recovered during a study of early T cells in non-severe SARS-CoV-2 infection. Study details: Sequencing targeted bulk RNA from unsorted whole blood, leaving chains unpaired.

Via MiXCR, TCRdb re-called the 5' RACE reads, giving one row per CDR3 protein. The sample includes 70,000 to 85,000 distinct CDR3 sequences, around 14% of them seen just once. This clonotype was counted ten times or more. The length of the CDR3 is 14 residues. The germline CDR1 and CDR2 sequences are PRHDT and FYEKMQ (reference sequence). The trim removed 5 bases at V and 5 bases at J, leaving 3 bases unmatched. This TCR derives from an adult who was a healthcare worker with PCR-confirmed SARS-CoV-2 infection or an uninfected control (not recorded which). The sample consisted of whole blood. The gene calls are TRBV13 and TRBJ1-4, with 9 bases fitting TRBD1. The chain's CDR3 is CASSLGQGNEKLFF. CDR3 coding DNA: TGTGCCAGCAGCCTCGGACAGGGGAATGAAAAACTGTTTTTT.